The sequence of this T cell receptor beta chain was determined in a study of blood T cells in healthy people across ages. Primed by a sample-barcoded 5' primer and a J-beta primer mix, a second PCR proceeded for about 7 to 11 cycles. From the 5' RACE reads, TCRdb called clonotypes with MiXCR, one entry per CDR3 protein. The table has around 600,000 distinct CDR3 sequences, under 55% seen once. Trimming took off 5 bases at V and 1 base at J, with 11 bases between the two ends. Looked up from germline, CDR1 is SQVTM and CDR2 is ANQGSEA. This CDR3 is built from 13 residues. The TCR originated in a man older than 75 in good health. The chain employs TRBV29-1 and TRBJ1-2; perhaps TRBD1 as D (5 bases). The sequenced material came from blood. The CDR3 sequence is CSVTGQGNYGYTF. CDR3 nucleotides: TGCAGCGTTACGGGGCAGGGTAACTATGGCTACACCTTC.